The clone carrying this TCR beta chain occurred many times. This entry belongs to a study of T cell repertoires in cytomegalovirus infection. TCRdb re-called the reads through MiXCR, storing one row per CDR3 protein. The sample shows 290,000 or so distinct CDR3 sequences, over 20% of them seen only once. V gave up 5 bases and J gave up 0 bases, with 11 bases separating them. The CDR3 is 14 residues long. CDR1 SGHTA and CDR2 FQGNSA come from the germline V gene. Sequencing was performed on PBMCs. The clonotype was recovered from a human donor in good health (CMV status not recorded). Some clones in this sample may be carry-over from other donors' samples. V gene TRBV7-2 combines with J gene TRBJ2-7; D is unclear. CDR3 sequence: CASSPSSSSYEQYF. The CDR3, as DNA: TGTGCCAGCAGCCCCTCCAGTAGCTCCTACGAGCAGTACTTC.